A single sample gave rise to the 26 T cell receptor beta chains below, sequenced in a study of regulatory dendritic cells for organ transplantation. Sorted subsets were CFSE-labeled and cultured four to six days with allogeneic dendritic cells. Measured with immunoSEQ multiplex PCR; TCRdb has only the in-frame clones, and not every one. The sample holds about 5,300 clones, about four fifths seen once. These receptors are not linked to any known antigen. Material: memory CD8+ T cells from blood cultured with regulatory dendritic cells. Subset noted: CD45RO+ memory T cells. These receptors came from a human donor in good health.

Judged by abundance, this clone is hyperexpanded. V and J are TRBV27 and TRBJ1-2; D unclear. The germline gives CDR1 MNHEY, CDR2 SMNVEV (reference sequence). CDR3 length: 14 residues. Trimming stripped 2 bases from V and 6 bases from J, with 13 bases between. CDR3 residues: CASSLIPLNNGYTF. The CDR3 DNA sequence: TGTGCCAGCAGTTTAATCCCCCTCAATAATGGCTACACCTTC.

The chain combines TRBV25-1 with TRBJ2-7, with D unclear. The CDR3 is 11 amino acids. V lost 5 bases, J lost 5 bases, and 7 bases lay in between. Germline V gene sequence: CDR1 MGHDK, CDR2 SYGVNS. CDR3 bases: TGTGCCAGCAGTATGGCAGACGAGCAGTACTTC. Protein product: CASSMADEQYF.

In its sample, this clone was seen a few times. J is TRBJ2-3 and V is TRBV10-1; tentative D call: TRBD2 (5 bases). The CDR3 is 13 residues long. From germline, CDR1 is WNHNN and CDR2 SYGVQD (reference sequence). Trimming took 2 bases from V and 6 from J, leaving 9 bases between them. The CDR3 reads CASSERGGDTQYF. The CDR3 nucleotides are TGCGCCAGCAGTGAGCGGGGTGGGGATACGCAGTATTTT.

This rearrangement joins TRBV30 to TRBJ1-1; D is perhaps TRBD1 (5 bases). The CDR3 spans 10 residues. Germline loops: CDR1 GTSNPN, CDR2 SVGIG (reference sequence). CDR3 sequence: CGGLGRGAFF. CDR3 nucleotide sequence: TGTGGGGGGTTGGGAAGAGGGGCTTTCTTT.

This chain's CDR3 is CASSFADRGGQPQHF. The CDR3 DNA follows: TGTGCCAGCAGCTTCGCTGACAGGGGCGGTCAGCCCCAGCATTTT. J is TRBJ1-5 and V is TRBV7-9, with 8 positions matching TRBD1. The length of the CDR3 is 15 residues. V was pared by 3 bases and J by 6 bases, with 7 bases of the junction left unmatched. Per germline, CDR1 SEHNR and CDR2 FQNEAQ (reference sequence).

The rearrangement uses TRBV10-3 and TRBJ2-1, with 7 bases matching TRBD2. Losses at the gene ends were 4 bases for V and 5 bases for J; bases not matched to a gene: 14. CDR3 length: 17 amino acids. CDR1 is ENHRY, CDR2 SYGVKD, per germline. CDR3 sequence: CAISGVTGTKPHNEQFF. In DNA form, the CDR3 reads TGTGCCATCAGTGGAGTTACCGGGACTAAACCCCACAATGAGCAGTTCTTC.

The DNA of the CDR3 is TGTGCCAGCAGCGTAGCCAGCGGGTCTCAAGAGACCCAGTACTTC. Its protein is CASSVASGSQETQYF. V gene TRBV9 combines with J gene TRBJ2-5; TRBD2 is a possible D gene (6 bases). Trimming took off 0 bases at V and 2 bases at J, with 11 bases between the two ends. The CDR3 totals 15 residues. Germline CDR1 SGDLS, CDR2 YYNGEE.

This rearrangement joins TRBV30 to TRBJ2-7, with TRBD1 matching over 7 bases. CDR1 GTSNPN and CDR2 SVGIG come from the germline V gene (reference sequence). This CDR3 has 14 residues. Trimming removed 0 bases from V and 7 bases from J; junction bases left unmatched: 9. CDR3 region: CAWSVGTAGTEQYF. The DNA of the CDR3 is TGTGCCTGGAGTGTGGGGACAGCCGGCACGGAGCAGTACTTC.

The chain has TRBV7-9 and TRBJ1-1; TRBD1 agrees at 7 bases. V was clipped by 0 bases and J by 8 bases; unmatched bases: 9. CDR1 and CDR2 from the germline V gene are SEHNR and FQNEAQ (reference sequence). The CDR3 has 15 amino acids. CDR3 sequence reads: CASSLAQGGPKEAFF. The CDR3 DNA follows: TGTGCCAGCAGCTTAGCGCAGGGGGGCCCAAAAGAAGCTTTCTTT.

The chain links TRBV28 to TRBJ2-1; D remains ambiguous. There are 16 residues in the CDR3. Germline V CDR1 and CDR2: MDHEN, SYDVKM. V lost 7 bases, J lost 8 bases, and 24 bases lay in between. In DNA form, the CDR3 reads TGTGCCAGCAACCTAGACCTGGGTATCCACACCGATGAGCAGTTCTTC. As protein: CASNLDLGIHTDEQFF.

The V gene is TRBV7-9, the J gene TRBJ1-1, with 8 bases identical to TRBD1. The V gene end was trimmed by 4 bases and the J gene end by 4 bases; junction bases not matched to a gene: 11. The CDR3 is made up of 16 amino acids. Germline lookup yields CDR1 SEHNR and CDR2 FQNEAQ (reference sequence). In nucleotides, the CDR3 is TGTGCCAGCAGCTGGCCGAACAGGGGGTGGGGCACTGAAGCTTTCTTT. Encoded protein: CASSWPNRGWGTEAFF.

The chain employs TRBV30 and TRBJ2-3; D ambiguous. Germline CDR1 is GTSNPN and CDR2 is SVGIG (reference sequence). The CDR3 has 12 amino acids. V lost 0 bases and J lost 4, with 5 bases in between. CDR3: CAWSVPPDTQYF. The CDR3, as DNA: TGTGCCTGGAGTGTACCCCCAGATACGCAGTATTTT.

The chain couples TRBV27 to TRBJ2-3, with D uncertain. The CDR3 runs to 14 residues. Germline V gene sequence: CDR1 MNHEY, CDR2 SMNVEV (reference sequence). The ends were cut back, 1 base at V and 4 bases at J, with 9 bases in the middle. CDR3 bases: TGTGCCAGCAGTTTATTTGGAACCGCAGATACGCAGTATTTT. Translating gives CASSLFGTADTQYF.

The chain uses TRBV6-5 and TRBJ2-6; no clear D gene. The CDR3 runs 15 residues. The V end was cut by 0 bases, the J end by 0 bases, with 3 bases between. Germline values: CDR1 MNHEY, CDR2 SVGAGI. CDR3 nucleotides: TGTGCCAGCAGTTACTCCAACTCTGGGGCCAACGTCCTGACTTTC. This gives the protein CASSYSNSGANVLTF.

This clone has only a few counts. The chain couples TRBV6-5 to TRBJ2-7; weak D call: TRBD2 (5 bases). This CDR3 has 15 residues. Germline V CDR1 and CDR2: MNHEY, SVGAGI. The ends were cut back, 2 bases at V and 5 bases at J, with 16 bases in the middle. The CDR3 here is CASSYGGPDSDEQYF. CDR3 DNA sequence: TGTGCCAGCAGTTACGGCGGCCCTGATAGCGACGAGCAGTACTTC.

Only a few counts were recorded for this clone. The CDR3 DNA is TGTGCCAGTAGGTCGAACTGGGATACGCAGTATTTT. Translating it yields CASRSNWDTQYF. The chain combines TRBV19 with TRBJ2-3; D unresolved. This CDR3 region has 12 residues. The V gene's germline CDR1 is LNHDA and CDR2 SQIVND (reference sequence). Deletions cut 6 bases from V and 6 bases from J, with 10 bases between. Using reference TRBV19 and TRBJ2-3 for the parts outside the CDR3, the full variable domain is DGGITQSPKYLFRKEGQNVTLSCEQNLNHDAMYWYRQDPGQGLRLIYYSQIVNDFQKGDIAEGYSVSREKKESFPLTVTSAQKNPTAFYLCASRSNWDTQYFGPGTRLTVL.

This chain links TRBV7-2 with TRBJ2-3, with D uncertain. This CDR3 is built from 12 residues. The germline V and J ends were trimmed by 0 bases and 5 bases, with 3 bases remaining between them. The germline V gene encodes CDR1 SGHTA and CDR2 FQGNSA. The CDR3 here is CASSLAIDTQYF. As DNA, the CDR3 is TGTGCCAGCAGCTTAGCTATAGATACGCAGTATTTT.

The chain recombines TRBV6-4 with TRBJ2-6, with D unresolved. There are 15 residues in the CDR3. Deletions cut 0 bases from V and 0 bases from J, with 3 bases between. Germline V CDR1 and CDR2: MRHNA, SNTAGT. In nucleotides, the CDR3 is TGTGCCAGCAGTGACTCACACTCTGGGGCCAACGTCCTGACTTTC. It translates to CASSDSHSGANVLTF.

This chain uses TRBV30 with TRBJ2-7; 10 bases are shared with TRBD1. The CDR3 covers 14 residues. Looked up from germline, CDR1 is GTSNPN and CDR2 is SVGIG (reference sequence). V trimming: 8 bases; J trimming: 3 bases; junction bases outside the gene matches: 10. CDR3 loop: CAAADGQGDYEQYF. The CDR3 DNA is TGTGCCGCTGCTGATGGACAGGGGGACTACGAGCAGTACTTC.

The chain couples TRBV15 to TRBJ1-2, with D perhaps matching TRBD1 (5 bases). Germline V gene sequence: CDR1 LNHNV, CDR2 YYDKDF (reference sequence). V was cut by 5 bases and J by 8 bases, with 15 bases left in between. CDR3 length equals 13 residues. CDR3 loop: CATSRVKGRGYTF. Here the CDR3 DNA reads TGTGCCACCAGCCGGGTCAAGGGGCGCGGCTACACCTTC.

This chain links TRBV18 with TRBJ2-2; D is possibly TRBD1 or TRBD2 (5 bases each). V dropped 6 bases and J dropped 3 bases, with 20 bases sitting between them. The CDR3 has 17 residues. The germline CDR1 and CDR2 sequences are KGHSH and LQKENI. For the CDR3, the DNA is TGTGCCAGCTCCTATTTTGTGGGGACGGTGGACACCGGGGAGCTGTTTTTT. Encoded protein: CASSYFVGTVDTGELFF.

This clone was observed a few times. J is TRBJ1-4 and V is TRBV29-1; D unresolved. Germline values: CDR1 SQVTM, CDR2 ANQGSEA. The CDR3 loop spans 15 amino acids. V was shortened by 6 bases and J by 7 bases, with 21 bases between the two germline ends. CDR3 loop: CSVLVGGGVAEKLFF. CDR3 sequence (DNA): TGCAGCGTCCTGGTGGGTGGTGGCGTGGCTGAAAAACTGTTTTTT.

J is TRBJ2-1 and V is TRBV28, with D maybe TRBD2 (5 bases). Germline CDR1 is MDHEN and CDR2 is SYDVKM. The CDR3 covers 11 residues. Trimming removed 3 bases at V and 9 bases at J, with 6 bases between. The DNA for the CDR3 is TGTGCCAGCAGTTTCGCGGGTGAGCAGTTCTTC. Protein product: CASSFAGEQFF.

The rearrangement uses TRBV7-9 and TRBJ2-5, with 9 bases aligning to TRBD2. CDR1 is SEHNR, CDR2 FQNEAQ, per germline (reference sequence). V lost 5 bases and J lost 1; bases outside the gene matches: 14. The CDR3 extends over 18 amino acids. DNA of the CDR3: TGTGCCAGCAGCAACCGGGAGGCGGCTAGCGGGACCCAAGAGACCCAGTACTTC. Protein: CASSNREAASGTQETQYF.

In this sample, this clone turned up once. The chain has TRBV7-9 and TRBJ2-3; D may be TRBD1 (6 bases). The CDR3 sequence is 15 residues long. Germline loops: CDR1 SEHNR, CDR2 FQNEAQ (reference sequence). Trimming removed 11 bases at V and 0 bases at J, with 18 bases between. The CDR3 loop reads CAVTDRYSSTDTQYF. The CDR3 DNA reads TGTGCCGTAACCGACAGGTACTCTAGCACAGATACGCAGTATTTT.

The chain carries TRBV6-5 and TRBJ2-1; 8 nucleotides match TRBD2. The V segment lost 3 bases and the J segment 2 bases; nucleotides outside the gene matches: 3. The CDR3 is 15 amino acids. The germline V gene has CDR1 MNHEY and CDR2 SVGAGI. The CDR3 DNA reads TGTGCCAGCAGTTATGAGCGGGGGACCTACAATGAGCAGTTCTTC. This sequence encodes CASSYERGTYNEQFF.